The present TCR beta chain was sequenced within a study of early T cells in non-severe SARS-CoV-2 infection. Trimming stripped 5 bases from V and 3 bases from J, with 11 bases between. The germline V gene encodes CDR1 MNHEY and CDR2 SMNVEV (reference sequence). This CDR3 has 14 amino acids. TCRdb re-called the 5' RACE reads with MiXCR, one entry per CDR3 protein. The data contain 85,000 to 120,000 distinct CDR3 sequences, around 14% of them seen just once; the ten biggest clones take up roughly 6.3%. This receptor was taken from an adult who was a healthcare worker with PCR-confirmed SARS-CoV-2 infection or an uninfected control (not recorded which). The V call is TRBV27, the J call TRBJ2-1, with D possibly TRBD1 on 6 matching bases. The sequenced sample was whole blood. CDR3 residues: CASSIRDNYNEQFF. The CDR3 DNA reads TGTGCCAGCAGTATCCGGGACAACTACAATGAGCAGTTCTTC.